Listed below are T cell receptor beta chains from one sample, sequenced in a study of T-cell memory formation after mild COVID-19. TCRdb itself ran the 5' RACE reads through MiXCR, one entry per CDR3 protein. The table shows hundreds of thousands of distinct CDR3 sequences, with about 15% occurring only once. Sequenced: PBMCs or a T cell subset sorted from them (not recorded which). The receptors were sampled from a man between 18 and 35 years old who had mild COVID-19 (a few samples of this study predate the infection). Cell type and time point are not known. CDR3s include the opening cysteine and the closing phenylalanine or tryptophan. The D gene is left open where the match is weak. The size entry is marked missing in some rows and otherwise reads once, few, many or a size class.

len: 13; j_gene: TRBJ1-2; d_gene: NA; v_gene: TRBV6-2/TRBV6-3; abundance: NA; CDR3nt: TGTGCCAGCAGTTACGGAGATCATTATGGCTACACCTTC; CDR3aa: CASSYGDHYGYTF
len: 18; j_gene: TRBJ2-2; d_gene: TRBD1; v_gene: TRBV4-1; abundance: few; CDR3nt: TGCGCCAGCAGCCAGAAATCCGGGACAGGTGGAATTTCCGGGGAGCTGTTTTTT; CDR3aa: CASSQKSGTGGISGELFF
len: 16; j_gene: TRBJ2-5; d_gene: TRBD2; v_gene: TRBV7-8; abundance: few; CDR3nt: TGTGCCAGCAGCACTGGGACTAGCGGGGGGCTAGAGACCCAGTACTTC; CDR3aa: CASSTGTSGGLETQYF
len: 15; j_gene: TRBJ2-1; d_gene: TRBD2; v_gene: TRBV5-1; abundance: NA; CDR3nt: TGCGCCAGCACCCAGGGACTACCCTCCTACAATGAGCAGTTCTTC; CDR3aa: CASTQGLPSYNEQFF
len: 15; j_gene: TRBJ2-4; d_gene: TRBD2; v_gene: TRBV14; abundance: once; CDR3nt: TGTGCCAGCAGCCAGGGACATTCCGGGAGGGACATTCAGTACTTC; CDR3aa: CASSQGHSGRDIQYF
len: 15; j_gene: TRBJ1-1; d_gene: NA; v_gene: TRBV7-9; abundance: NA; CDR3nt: TGTGCCAGCAGCTTACAGGGGTCAGGCCTCACTGAAGCTTTCTTT; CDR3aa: CASSLQGSGLTEAFF
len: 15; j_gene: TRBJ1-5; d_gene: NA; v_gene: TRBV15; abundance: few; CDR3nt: TGTGCCACCAGCAGAGGGGACAATAGCAATCAGCCCCAGCATTTT; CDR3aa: CATSRGDNSNQPQHF
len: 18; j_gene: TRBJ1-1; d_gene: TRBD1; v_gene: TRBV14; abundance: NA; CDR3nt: TGTGCCAGCAGCCAAGATAGGTGGAGGGGGCGCGGGGACACTGAAGCTTTCTTT; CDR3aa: CASSQDRWRGRGDTEAFF
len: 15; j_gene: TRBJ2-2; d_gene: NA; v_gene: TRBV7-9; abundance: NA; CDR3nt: TGTGCCAGCAGCTGGGGGCCGACGAACACCGGGGAGCTGTTTTTT; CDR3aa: CASSWGPTNTGELFF
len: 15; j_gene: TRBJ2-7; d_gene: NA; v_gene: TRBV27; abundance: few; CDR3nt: TGTGCCAGCAGTACCGGGACGGGACCTGCCTACGAGCAGTACTTC; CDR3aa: CASSTGTGPAYEQYF
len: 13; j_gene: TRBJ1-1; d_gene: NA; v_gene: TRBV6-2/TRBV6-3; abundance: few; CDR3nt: TGTGCCAGCAGTTACTCGACGCCACGAAGAGCTTTCTTT; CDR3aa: CASSYSTPRRAFF
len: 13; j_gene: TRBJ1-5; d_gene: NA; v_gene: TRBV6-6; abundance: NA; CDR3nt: TGTGCCAGCACGGGGTGGACAAATCAGCCCCAGCATTTT; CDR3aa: CASTGWTNQPQHF
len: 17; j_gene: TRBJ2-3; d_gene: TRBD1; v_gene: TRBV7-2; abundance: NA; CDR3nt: TGTGCCAGCAGCTTTAGGACAGGGGGATCTAACACAGATACGCAGTATTTT; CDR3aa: CASSFRTGGSNTDTQYF
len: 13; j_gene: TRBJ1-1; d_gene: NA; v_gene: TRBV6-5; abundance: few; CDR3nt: TGTGCCAGCAGTGAAAGACCGAACACTGAAGCTTTCTTT; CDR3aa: CASSERPNTEAFF
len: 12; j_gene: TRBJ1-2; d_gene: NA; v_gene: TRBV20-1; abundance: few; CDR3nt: TGCAGTGCTGACAGGAGCCTAAATGGCTACACCTTC; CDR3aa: CSADRSLNGYTF
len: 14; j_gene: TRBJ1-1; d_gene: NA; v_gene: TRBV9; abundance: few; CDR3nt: TGTGCCAGCAGCCGTGACGGAACCCACACTGAAGCTTTCTTT; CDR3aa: CASSRDGTHTEAFF
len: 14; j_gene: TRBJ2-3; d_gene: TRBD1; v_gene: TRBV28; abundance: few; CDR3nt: TGTGCCACCTTGGACAGGGGAGGTACAGATACGCAGTATTTT; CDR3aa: CATLDRGGTDTQYF
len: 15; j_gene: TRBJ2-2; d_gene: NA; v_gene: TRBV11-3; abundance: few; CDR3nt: TGTGCCAGCAGCTTATTGGAACCGAACACCGGGGAGCTGTTTTTT; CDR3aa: CASSLLEPNTGELFF
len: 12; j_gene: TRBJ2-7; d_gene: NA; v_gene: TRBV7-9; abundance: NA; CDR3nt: TGTGCCAGCAGCTCCGGTCTACACGAGCAGTACTTC; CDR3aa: CASSSGLHEQYF
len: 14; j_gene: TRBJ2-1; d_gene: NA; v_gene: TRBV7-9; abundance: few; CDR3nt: TGTGCCAGCAGCTTACGAGGTACGACTGAGGAGCAGTTCTTC; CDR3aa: CASSLRGTTEEQFF
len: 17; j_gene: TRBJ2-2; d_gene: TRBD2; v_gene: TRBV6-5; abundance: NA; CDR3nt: TGTGCCAGCAGTTCTCCGACTAGCGGGGCGAACACCGGGGAGCTGTTTTTT; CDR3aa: CASSSPTSGANTGELFF
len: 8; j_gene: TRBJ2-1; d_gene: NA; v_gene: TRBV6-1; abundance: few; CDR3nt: TGTGCCAGCATGGCCGCGTTCTTC; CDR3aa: CASMAAFF
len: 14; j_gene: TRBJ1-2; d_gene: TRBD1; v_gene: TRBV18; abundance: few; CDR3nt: TGTGCCAGCTCACCACCCACAGGGGGATATGGCTACACCTTC; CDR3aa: CASSPPTGGYGYTF
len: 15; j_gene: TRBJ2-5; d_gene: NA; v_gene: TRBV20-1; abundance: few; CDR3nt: TGCAGTGCTAGAGGGGAAGGGTCCTTCCAAGAGACCCAGTACTTC; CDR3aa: CSARGEGSFQETQYF
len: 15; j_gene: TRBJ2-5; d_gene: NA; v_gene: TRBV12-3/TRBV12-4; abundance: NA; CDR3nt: TGTGCCAGCTCCCCTAGAGGGGGGCAATTAGAGACCCAGTACTTC; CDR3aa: CASSPRGGQLETQYF
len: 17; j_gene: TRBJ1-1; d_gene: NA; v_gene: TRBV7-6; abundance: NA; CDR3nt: TGTGCCAGCAGCTTCTTTCCCCCCGAGGGCACCGACACTGAAGCTTTCTTT; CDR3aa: CASSFFPPEGTDTEAFF
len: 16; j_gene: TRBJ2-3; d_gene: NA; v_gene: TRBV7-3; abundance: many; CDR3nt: TGTGCCAGCACCCTAGGGGCAAGCTCTAGCACAGATACGCAGTATTTT; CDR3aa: CASTLGASSSTDTQYF
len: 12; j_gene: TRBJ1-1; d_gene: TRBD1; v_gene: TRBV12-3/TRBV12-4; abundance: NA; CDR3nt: TGTGCCAGCCTGACAGGGAGAACTGAAGCTTTCTTT; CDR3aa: CASLTGRTEAFF
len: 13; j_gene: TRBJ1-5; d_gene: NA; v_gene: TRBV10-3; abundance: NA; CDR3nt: TGTGCCATCAGTGAAGACCGCAATCAGCCCCAGCATTTT; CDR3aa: CAISEDRNQPQHF